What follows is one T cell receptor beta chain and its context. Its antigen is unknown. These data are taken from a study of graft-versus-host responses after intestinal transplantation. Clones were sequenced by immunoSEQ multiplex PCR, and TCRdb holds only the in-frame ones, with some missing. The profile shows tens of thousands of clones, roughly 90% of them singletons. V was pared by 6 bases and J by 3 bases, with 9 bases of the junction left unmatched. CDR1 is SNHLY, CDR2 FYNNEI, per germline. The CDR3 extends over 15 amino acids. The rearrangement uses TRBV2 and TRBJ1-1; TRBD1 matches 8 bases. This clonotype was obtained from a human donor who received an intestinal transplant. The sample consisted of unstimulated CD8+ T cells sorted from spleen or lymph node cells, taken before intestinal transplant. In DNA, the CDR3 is TGTGCCAGCAGCACCGACAGGGGAGGAGACACTGAAGCTTTCTTT. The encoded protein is CASSTDRGGDTEAFF.